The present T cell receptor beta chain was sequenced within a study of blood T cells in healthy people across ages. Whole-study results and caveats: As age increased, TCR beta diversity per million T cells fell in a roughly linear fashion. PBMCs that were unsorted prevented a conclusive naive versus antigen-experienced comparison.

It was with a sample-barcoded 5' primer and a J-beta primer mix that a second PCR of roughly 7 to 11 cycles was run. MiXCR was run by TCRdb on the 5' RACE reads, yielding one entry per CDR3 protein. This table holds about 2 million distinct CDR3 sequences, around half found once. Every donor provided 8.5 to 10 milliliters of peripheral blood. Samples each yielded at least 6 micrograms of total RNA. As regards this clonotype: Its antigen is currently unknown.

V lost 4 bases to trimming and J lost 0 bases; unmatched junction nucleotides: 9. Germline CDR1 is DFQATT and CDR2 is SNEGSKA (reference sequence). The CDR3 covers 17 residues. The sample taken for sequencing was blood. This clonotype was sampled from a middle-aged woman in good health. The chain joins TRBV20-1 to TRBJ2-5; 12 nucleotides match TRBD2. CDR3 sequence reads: CSANELAGGAYQETQYF. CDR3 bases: TGCAGTGCTAACGAACTAGCGGGGGGAGCGTACCAAGAGACCCAGTACTTC.